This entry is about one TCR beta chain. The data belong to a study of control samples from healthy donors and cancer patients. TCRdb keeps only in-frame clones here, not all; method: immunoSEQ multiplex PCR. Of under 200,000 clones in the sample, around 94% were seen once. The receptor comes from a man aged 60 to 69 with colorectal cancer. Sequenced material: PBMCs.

CDR3 loop: CATSREEDPVHYGYTF. The CDR3 nucleotides are TGTGCCACCAGCAGAGAAGAGGACCCCGTTCACTATGGCTACACCTTC. V is TRBV15 and J is TRBJ1-2; D gene uncertain. The germline V gene encodes CDR1 LNHNV and CDR2 YYDKDF (reference sequence). Trimming cost V 0 bases and J 3 bases, with 14 bases left between them. The CDR3 contains 16 residues.